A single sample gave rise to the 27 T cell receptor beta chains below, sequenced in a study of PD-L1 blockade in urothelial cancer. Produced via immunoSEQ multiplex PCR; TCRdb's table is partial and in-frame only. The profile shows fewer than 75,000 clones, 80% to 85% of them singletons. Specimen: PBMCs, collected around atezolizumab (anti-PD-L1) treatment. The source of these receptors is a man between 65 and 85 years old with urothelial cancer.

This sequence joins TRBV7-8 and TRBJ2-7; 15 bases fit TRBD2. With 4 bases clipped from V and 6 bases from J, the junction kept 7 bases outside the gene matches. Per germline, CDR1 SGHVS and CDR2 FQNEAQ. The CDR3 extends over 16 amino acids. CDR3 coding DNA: TGTGCCAGCAGCTCGGGACTAGCGGGAGGAGGGGGCGAGCAGTACTTC. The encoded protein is CASSSGLAGGGGEQYF.

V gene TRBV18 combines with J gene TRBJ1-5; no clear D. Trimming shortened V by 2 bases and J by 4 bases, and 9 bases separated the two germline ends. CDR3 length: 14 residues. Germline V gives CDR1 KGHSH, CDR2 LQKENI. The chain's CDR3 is CASSPAHSNQPQHF. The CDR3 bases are TGTGCCAGCTCACCAGCCCACTCAAATCAGCCCCAGCATTTT.

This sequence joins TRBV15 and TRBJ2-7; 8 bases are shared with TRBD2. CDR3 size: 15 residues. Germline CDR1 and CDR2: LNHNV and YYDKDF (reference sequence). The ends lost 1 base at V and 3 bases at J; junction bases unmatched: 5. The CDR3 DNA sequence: TGTGCCACCAGCAGAGGTAGCGGGGTGCTCTACGAGCAGTACTTC. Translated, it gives CATSRGSGVLYEQYF.

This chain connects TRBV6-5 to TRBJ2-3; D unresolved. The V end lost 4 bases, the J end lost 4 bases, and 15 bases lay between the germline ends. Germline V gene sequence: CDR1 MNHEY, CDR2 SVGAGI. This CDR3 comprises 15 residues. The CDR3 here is CASSFTPTGADTQYF. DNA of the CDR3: TGTGCCAGCAGTTTCACACCCACGGGTGCAGATACGCAGTATTTT.

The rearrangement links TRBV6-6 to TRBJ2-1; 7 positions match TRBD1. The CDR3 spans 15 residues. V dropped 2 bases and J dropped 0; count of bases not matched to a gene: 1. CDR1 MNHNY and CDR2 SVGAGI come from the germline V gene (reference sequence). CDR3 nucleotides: TGTGCCAGCAGTTACGACAGGGTCTCCTACAATGAGCAGTTCTTC. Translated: CASSYDRVSYNEQFF.

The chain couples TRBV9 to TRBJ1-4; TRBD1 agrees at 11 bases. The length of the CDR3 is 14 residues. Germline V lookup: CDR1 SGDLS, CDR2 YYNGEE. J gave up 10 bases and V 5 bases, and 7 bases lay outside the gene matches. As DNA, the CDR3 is TGTGCCAGCAGTGCGGACAGGGGGCGTCGAAAACTGTTTTTT. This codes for CASSADRGRRKLFF.

CDR3 in amino acids: CASSLNFGQGYGYTF. CDR3 bases: TGTGCCAGCAGTCTTAACTTTGGACAGGGCTATGGCTACACCTTC. This rearrangement joins TRBV6-5 to TRBJ1-2; 8 positions match TRBD1. With V trimmed by 5 bases and J by 4 bases, 9 bases remained unmatched. This CDR3 is built from 15 residues. Germline V gene lookup returns CDR1 MNHEY and CDR2 SVGAGI.

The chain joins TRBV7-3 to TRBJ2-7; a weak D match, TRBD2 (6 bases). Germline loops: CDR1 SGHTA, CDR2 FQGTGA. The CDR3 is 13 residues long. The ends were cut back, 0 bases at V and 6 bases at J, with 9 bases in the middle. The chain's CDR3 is CASSLTGGREQYF. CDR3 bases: TGTGCCAGCAGCTTAACGGGGGGTCGCGAGCAGTACTTC. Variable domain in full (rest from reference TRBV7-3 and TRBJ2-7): GAGVSQTPSNKVTEKGKYVELRCDPISGHTALYWYRQSLGQGPEFLIYFQGTGAADDSGLPNDRFFAVRPEGSVSTLKIQRTERGDSAVYLCASSLTGGREQYFGPGTRLTVT.

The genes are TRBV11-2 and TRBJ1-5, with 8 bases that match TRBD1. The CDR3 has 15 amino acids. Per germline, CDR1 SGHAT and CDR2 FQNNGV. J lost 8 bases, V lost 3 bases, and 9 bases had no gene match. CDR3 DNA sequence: TGTGCCAGCAGCTTTGGACAGGGTCTCGGTGAGCCCCAGCATTTT. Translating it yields CASSFGQGLGEPQHF.

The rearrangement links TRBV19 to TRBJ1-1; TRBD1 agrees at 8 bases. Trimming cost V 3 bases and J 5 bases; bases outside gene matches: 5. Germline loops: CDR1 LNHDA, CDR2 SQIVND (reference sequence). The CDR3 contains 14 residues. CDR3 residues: CASSITGGDTEAFF. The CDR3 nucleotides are TGTGCCAGTAGTATCACAGGGGGTGATACTGAAGCTTTCTTT.

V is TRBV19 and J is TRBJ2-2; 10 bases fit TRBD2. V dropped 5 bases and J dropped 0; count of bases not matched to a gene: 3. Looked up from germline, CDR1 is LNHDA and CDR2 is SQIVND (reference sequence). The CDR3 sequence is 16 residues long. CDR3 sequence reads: CASSGLAETNTGELFF. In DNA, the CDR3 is TGTGCCAGTAGTGGACTAGCGGAAACGAACACCGGGGAGCTGTTTTTT.

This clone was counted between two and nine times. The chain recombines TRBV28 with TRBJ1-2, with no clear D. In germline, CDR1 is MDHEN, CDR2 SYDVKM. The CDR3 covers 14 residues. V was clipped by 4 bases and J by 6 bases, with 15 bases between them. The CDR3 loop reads CASSSSPNLNGYTF. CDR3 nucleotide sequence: TGTGCCAGCAGTTCCTCCCCGAACTTAAATGGCTACACCTTC.

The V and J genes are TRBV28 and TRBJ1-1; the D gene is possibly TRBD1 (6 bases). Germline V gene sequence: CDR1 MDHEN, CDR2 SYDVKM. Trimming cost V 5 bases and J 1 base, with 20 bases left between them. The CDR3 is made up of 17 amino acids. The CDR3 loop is CASSLGGAEPSNTEAFF. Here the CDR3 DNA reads TGTGCCAGCAGTCTAGGGGGGGCGGAACCTTCGAACACTGAAGCTTTCTTT. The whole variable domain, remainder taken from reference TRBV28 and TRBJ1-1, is DVKVTQSSRYLVKRTGEKVFLECVQDMDHENMFWYRQDPGLGLRLIYFSYDVKMKEKGDIPEGYSVSREKKERFSLILESASTNQTSMYLCASSLGGAEPSNTEAFFGQGTRLTVV.

CDR3 bases: TGTGCCAGCAGCGGACCGGGACTAGAGTCCACCGGGGAGCTGTTTTTT. Protein sequence: CASSGPGLESTGELFF. The chain joins TRBV7-2 to TRBJ2-2; 8 positions agree with TRBD2. The CDR3 contains 16 residues. Germline lookup yields CDR1 SGHTA and CDR2 FQGNSA. V was clipped by 5 bases and J by 4 bases; unmatched bases: 9.

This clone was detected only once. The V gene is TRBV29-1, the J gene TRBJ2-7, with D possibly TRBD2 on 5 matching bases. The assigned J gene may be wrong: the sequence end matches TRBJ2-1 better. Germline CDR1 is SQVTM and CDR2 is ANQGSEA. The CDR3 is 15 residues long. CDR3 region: CSVELENVARGEQFF. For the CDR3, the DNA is TGCAGCGTTGAACTTGAGAATGTGGCCCGCGGGGAGCAGTTCTTC.

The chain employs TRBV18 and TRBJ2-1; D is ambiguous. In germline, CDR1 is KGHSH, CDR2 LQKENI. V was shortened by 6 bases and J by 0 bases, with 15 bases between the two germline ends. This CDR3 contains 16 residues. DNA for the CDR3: TGTGCCAGCTCCCCCCCGGCGGCGAGCTCCTACAATGAGCAGTTCTTC. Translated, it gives CASSPPAASSYNEQFF.

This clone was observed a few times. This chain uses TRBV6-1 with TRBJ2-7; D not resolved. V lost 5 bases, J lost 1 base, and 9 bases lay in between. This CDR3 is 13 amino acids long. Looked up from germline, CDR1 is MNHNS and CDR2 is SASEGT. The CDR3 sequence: CASSPQDSYEQYF. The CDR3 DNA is TGTGCCAGCAGTCCCCAGGATTCCTACGAGCAGTACTTC.

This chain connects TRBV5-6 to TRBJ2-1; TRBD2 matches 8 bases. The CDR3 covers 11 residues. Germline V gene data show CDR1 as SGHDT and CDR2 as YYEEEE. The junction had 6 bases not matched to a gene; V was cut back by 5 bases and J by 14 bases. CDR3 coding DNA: TGTGCCAGCAGTACCGGGACTAGAAAGTTCTTC. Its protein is CASSTGTRKFF.

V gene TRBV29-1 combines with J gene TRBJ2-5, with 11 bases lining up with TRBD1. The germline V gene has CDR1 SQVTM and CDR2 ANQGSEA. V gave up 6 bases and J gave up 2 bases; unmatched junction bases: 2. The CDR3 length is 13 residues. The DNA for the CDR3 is TGCAGCGTAAGGGACAGGGGGCAAGAGACCCAGTACTTC. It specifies CSVRDRGQETQYF.

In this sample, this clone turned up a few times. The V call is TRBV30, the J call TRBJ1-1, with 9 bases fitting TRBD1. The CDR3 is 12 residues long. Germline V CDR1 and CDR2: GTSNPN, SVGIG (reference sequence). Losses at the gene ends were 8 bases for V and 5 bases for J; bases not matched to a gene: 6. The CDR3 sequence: CAGHRGLTEAFF. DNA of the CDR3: TGTGCCGGACACAGGGGGCTAACTGAAGCTTTCTTT.

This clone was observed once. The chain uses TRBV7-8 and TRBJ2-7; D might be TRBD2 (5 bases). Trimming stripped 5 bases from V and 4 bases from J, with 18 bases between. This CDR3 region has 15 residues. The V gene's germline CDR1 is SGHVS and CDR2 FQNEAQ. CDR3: CASSPRGPGTYEQYF. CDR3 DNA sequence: TGTGCCAGCAGCCCCCGGGGTCCGGGAACGTACGAGCAGTACTTC.

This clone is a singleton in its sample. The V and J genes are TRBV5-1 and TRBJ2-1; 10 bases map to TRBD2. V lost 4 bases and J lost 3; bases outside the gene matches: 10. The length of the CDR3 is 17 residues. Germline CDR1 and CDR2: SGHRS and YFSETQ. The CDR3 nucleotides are TGCGCCAGCAGCCCCGGACTAGCGGCGACTCTCTACAATGAGCAGTTCTTC. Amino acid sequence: CASSPGLAATLYNEQFF. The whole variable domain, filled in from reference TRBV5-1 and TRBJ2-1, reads KAGVTQTPRYLIKTRGQQVTLSCSPISGHRSVSWYQQTPGQGLQFLFEYFSETQRNKGNFPGRFSGRQFSNSRSEMNVSTLELGDSALYLCASSPGLAATLYNEQFFGPGTRLTVL.

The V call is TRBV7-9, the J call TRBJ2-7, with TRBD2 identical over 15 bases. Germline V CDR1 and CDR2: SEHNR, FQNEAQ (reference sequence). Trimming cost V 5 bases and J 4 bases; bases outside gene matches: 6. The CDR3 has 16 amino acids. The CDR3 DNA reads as TGTGCCAGCAGCCCAGCAGGGACTAGCGGGAGGTACGAGCAGTACTTC. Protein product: CASSPAGTSGRYEQYF.

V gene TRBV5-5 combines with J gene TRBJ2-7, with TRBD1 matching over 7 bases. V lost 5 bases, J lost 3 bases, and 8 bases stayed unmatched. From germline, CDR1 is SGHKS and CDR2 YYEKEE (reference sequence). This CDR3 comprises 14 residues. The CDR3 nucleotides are TGTGCCAGCAGTCTCAAGGGACAGCTCTACGAGCAGTACTTC. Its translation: CASSLKGQLYEQYF.

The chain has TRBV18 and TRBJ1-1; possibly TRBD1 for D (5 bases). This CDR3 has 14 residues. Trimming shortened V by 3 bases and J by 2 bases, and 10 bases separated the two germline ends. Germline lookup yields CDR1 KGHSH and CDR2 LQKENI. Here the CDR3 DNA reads TGTGCCAGCTCACCGGGACTCGCAAACACTGAAGCTTTCTTT. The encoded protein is CASSPGLANTEAFF.

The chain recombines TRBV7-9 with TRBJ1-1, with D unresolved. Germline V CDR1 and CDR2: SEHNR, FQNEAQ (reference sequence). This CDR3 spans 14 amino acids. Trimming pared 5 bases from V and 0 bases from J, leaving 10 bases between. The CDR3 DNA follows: TGTGCCAGCAGCATGGGCATGGTGAACACTGAAGCTTTCTTT. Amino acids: CASSMGMVNTEAFF.

Here the CDR3 reads CASSLGGENTEAFF. CDR3 sequence (DNA): TGTGCCAGCTCACTAGGAGGGGAGAACACTGAAGCTTTCTTT. This chain connects TRBV18 to TRBJ1-1; maybe TRBD1 (5 bases). V gave up 4 bases and J gave up 1 base, with 10 bases separating them. This CDR3 spans 14 amino acids. Germline V CDR1 and CDR2: KGHSH, LQKENI.